This paragraph covers one T cell receptor (beta chain) sequence. The antigen remains undetermined. The CDR3 is 18 residues long. V trimming: 2 bases; J trimming: 4 bases; junction bases outside the gene matches: 16. CDR1 is SGHRS, CDR2 YFSETQ, per germline. The data were taken from a study of cytomegalovirus exposure and HLA in healthy donors. General study findings and limits: Earlier analysis looked at TCR beta V segments, and most were productive about 87% or about 30% of the time.

PCR amplification relied on 60 Vbeta primers (plus 13 Jbeta primers). Data came from immunoSEQ multiplex PCR; TCRdb stores just in-frame clones and leaves some out. The sample has around 130,000 clones; around 85% are singletons. This TCR derives from a woman aged 25 to 39 in good health and CMV-seropositive. The sample consisted of PBMCs. J is TRBJ2-5 and V is TRBV5-1; TRBD2 matches at 8 bases. CDR3 sequence (DNA): TGCGCCAGCAGCTTCATCCCGGCCCGGGGGGGGCCCGGAGAGACCCAGTACTTC. Its translation is CASSFIPARGGPGETQYF.